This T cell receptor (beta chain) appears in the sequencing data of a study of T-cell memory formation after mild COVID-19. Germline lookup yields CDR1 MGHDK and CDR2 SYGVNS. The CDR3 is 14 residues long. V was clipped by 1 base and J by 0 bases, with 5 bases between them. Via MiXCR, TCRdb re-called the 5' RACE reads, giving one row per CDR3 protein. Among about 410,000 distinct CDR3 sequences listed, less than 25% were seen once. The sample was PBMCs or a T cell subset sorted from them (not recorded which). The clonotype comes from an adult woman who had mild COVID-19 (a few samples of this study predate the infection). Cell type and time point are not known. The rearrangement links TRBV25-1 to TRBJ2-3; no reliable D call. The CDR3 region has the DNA TGTGCCAGCAGTGAATTGGGGAGCACAGATACGCAGTATTTT. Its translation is CASSELGSTDTQYF.